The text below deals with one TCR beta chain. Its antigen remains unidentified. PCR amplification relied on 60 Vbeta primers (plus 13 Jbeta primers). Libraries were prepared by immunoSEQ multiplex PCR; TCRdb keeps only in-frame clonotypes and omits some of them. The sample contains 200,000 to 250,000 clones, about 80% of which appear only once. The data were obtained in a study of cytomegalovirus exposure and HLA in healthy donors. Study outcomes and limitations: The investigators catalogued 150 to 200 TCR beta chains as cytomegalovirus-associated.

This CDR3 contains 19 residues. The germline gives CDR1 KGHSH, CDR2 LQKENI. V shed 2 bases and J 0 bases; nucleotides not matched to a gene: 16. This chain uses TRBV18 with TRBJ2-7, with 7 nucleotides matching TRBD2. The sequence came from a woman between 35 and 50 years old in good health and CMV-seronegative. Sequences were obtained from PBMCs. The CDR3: CASSPRTGRGVKISYEQYF. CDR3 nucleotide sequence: TGTGCCAGCTCACCAAGGACGGGACGGGGGGTAAAAATCTCCTACGAGCAGTACTTC.